These 26 T cell receptor beta chains were sequenced from one sample in a study of cytomegalovirus exposure and HLA in healthy donors. The protocol was immunoSEQ multiplex PCR, while the TCRdb copy is restricted to in-frame clones and leaves out a portion. The top ten hold 6% to 8.5% of the sample, which has some 180,000 clones, around nine tenths seen once. The specimen was PBMCs. Receptors originate from a man under 40 in good health and CMV-seropositive.

This clone is a singleton in its sample. The chain employs TRBV9 and TRBJ2-7; 8 bases are a match to TRBD1. The ends lost 1 base at V and 3 bases at J; junction bases unmatched: 0. This CDR3 spans 13 amino acids. The V gene's germline CDR1 is SGDLS and CDR2 YYNGEE. CDR3 sequence (DNA): TGTGCCAGCAGCGTAACAGGGGGCTACGAGCAGTACTTC. The encoded protein is CASSVTGGYEQYF.

Only a few counts were recorded for this clone. The chain recombines TRBV4-1 with TRBJ1-4; D is ambiguous. CDR1 is MGHRA, CDR2 YSYEKL, per germline. CDR3 length: 14 residues. V was clipped by 0 bases and J by 16 bases, with 18 bases between them. The CDR3 bases are TGCGCCAGCAGCCAAGATCTTCGAGGTTTGGCGTCGTTTTTT. Translating gives CASSQDLRGLASFF.

This chain joins TRBV7-2 and TRBJ1-1; TRBD1 aligns across 10 bases. The ends lost 3 bases at V and 10 bases at J; junction bases unmatched: 8. The germline V gene encodes CDR1 SGHTA and CDR2 FQGNSA. The CDR3 contains 14 residues. CDR3 DNA sequence: TGTGCCAGCAGCTTGCGGGGACAGGGGATCCCAGCTTTCTTT. Translation: CASSLRGQGIPAFF.

This clone was recorded only once. The DNA for the CDR3 is TGTGCCAGTAGGGCGGGACAGGCCCGCGGGACCCAGTACTTC. Protein: CASRAGQARGTQYF. This chain links TRBV19 with TRBJ2-5; 8 bases are a match to TRBD1. The CDR3 extends over 14 amino acids. The germline gives CDR1 LNHDA, CDR2 SQIVND (reference sequence). V was clipped by 6 bases and J by 7 bases; unmatched bases: 10.

The chain is built from TRBV5-1 and TRBJ2-3, with 7 bases aligning to TRBD2. This CDR3 contains 15 residues. The V gene end was trimmed by 2 bases and the J gene end by 2 bases; junction bases not matched to a gene: 5. The germline V gene has CDR1 SGHRS and CDR2 YFSETQ. CDR3 in DNA: TGCGCCAGCAGCTTTAGTAGCGGGTACACAGATACGCAGTATTTT. Translation: CASSFSSGYTDTQYF.

This chain connects TRBV2 to TRBJ2-7; a possible D gene is TRBD1 (6 bases). Germline values: CDR1 SNHLY, CDR2 FYNNEI. This CDR3 is built from 14 residues. V lost 8 bases to trimming and J lost 4 bases, with 18 bases between them. The CDR3 loop reads CASCSPNRGYEQYF. Written as DNA, the CDR3 is TGTGCCAGCTGCTCTCCTAATAGGGGGTACGAGCAGTACTTC. Complete variable domain (other parts from reference TRBV2 and TRBJ2-7): EPEVTQTPSHQVTQMGQEVILRCVPISNHLYFYWYRQILGQKVEFLVSFYNNEISEKSEIFDDQFSVERPDGSNFTLKIRSTKLEDSAMYFCASCSPNRGYEQYFGPGTRLTVT.

V gene TRBV6-6 combines with J gene TRBJ1-4; D is undetermined. V was cut by 8 bases and J by 8 bases, with 12 bases left in between. This CDR3 has 12 residues. From germline, CDR1 is MNHNY and CDR2 SVGAGI (reference sequence). The CDR3 coding sequence is TGTGCCAGCGGACGTGAGGGAGAAAAACTGTTTTTT. It codes for CASGREGEKLFF.

The chain combines TRBV25-1 with TRBJ2-3; a weak D match, TRBD2 (5 bases). There are 15 residues in the CDR3. With 5 bases removed from V and 1 base from J, the gap between germline ends came to 13 bases. Germline V gene lookup returns CDR1 MGHDK and CDR2 SYGVNS. The chain's CDR3 is CASSLLALGTDTQYF. The CDR3 nucleotides are TGTGCCAGCAGTCTTCTAGCACTTGGCACAGATACGCAGTATTTT.

The chain uses TRBV4-1 and TRBJ2-3, with TRBD2 identical over 14 bases. The CDR3 runs to 19 residues. Germline V gene lookup returns CDR1 MGHRA and CDR2 YSYEKL. The junction had 12 bases not matched to a gene; V was cut back by 1 base and J by 6 bases. The CDR3 DNA reads TGCGCCAGCAGCCAAGTTCCAGGGACTAGCGGGAGAGGGCCTGATACGCAGTATTTT. Amino acid sequence: CASSQVPGTSGRGPDTQYF.

This clone was observed once. The rearrangement joins TRBV30 to TRBJ2-7, with 9 bases fitting TRBD1. V lost 4 bases to trimming and J lost 2 bases; unmatched junction nucleotides: 6. The CDR3 runs to 14 residues. Germline lookup yields CDR1 GTSNPN and CDR2 SVGIG (reference sequence). This CDR3 is CAWNPGTGTYEQYF. In DNA form, the CDR3 reads TGTGCCTGGAACCCCGGGACAGGGACCTACGAGCAGTACTTC.

The chain uses TRBV6-6 and TRBJ2-1; 8 bases match TRBD1. The trim removed 7 bases at V and 6 bases at J, leaving 11 bases unmatched. Germline V gene data show CDR1 as MNHNY and CDR2 as SVGAGI (reference sequence). This CDR3 has 15 amino acids. CDR3 sequence: CASTPRTGSRNEQFF. The DNA for the CDR3 is TGTGCCAGCACCCCGAGGACAGGGTCGCGCAATGAGCAGTTCTTC.

The gene calls are TRBV5-6 and TRBJ2-7; TRBD1 aligns across 8 bases. In germline, CDR1 is SGHDT, CDR2 YYEEEE. J lost 4 bases, V lost 4 bases, and 4 bases had no gene match. The CDR3 contains 13 residues. Here the CDR3 reads CASSQGTGYEQYF. CDR3 coding DNA: TGTGCCAGCAGCCAGGGGACAGGATACGAGCAGTACTTC.

The sample holds one count of this clone. In DNA, the CDR3 is TGTGCCAGCAGGCCAAACAGGGGCCCTAATCAGCCCCAGCATTTT. Its protein product is CASRPNRGPNQPQHF. This chain connects TRBV6-5 to TRBJ1-5; 7 bases map to TRBD1. With 6 bases clipped from V and 4 bases from J, the junction kept 9 bases outside the gene matches. The CDR3 spans 15 residues. Germline CDR1 MNHEY, CDR2 SVGAGI.

The table lists this clone with a few counts. The J gene is TRBJ2-7, the V gene TRBV7-2; D ambiguous. Trimming left V 5 bases short and J 4 bases short, with 6 bases between. Germline values: CDR1 SGHTA, CDR2 FQGNSA. This CDR3 is 11 amino acids long. DNA for the CDR3: TGTGCCAGCAGCCTACGGTACGAGCAGTACTTC. Its translation is CASSLRYEQYF.

The V and J genes are TRBV4-2 and TRBJ2-4; D call uncertain. V was trimmed by 0 bases and J by 1 base, leaving 10 bases between them. Germline CDR1 and CDR2: LGHNA and YNFKEQ. This CDR3 is built from 16 residues. The CDR3 DNA sequence: TGTGCCAGCAGCCAAGAGAACTCTGGTGCCAAAAACATTCAGTACTTC. It codes for CASSQENSGAKNIQYF.

The chain has TRBV6-1 and TRBJ2-3, with TRBD1 as a possible D gene (6 bases). The CDR3 contains 15 residues. The germline gives CDR1 MNHNS, CDR2 SASEGT. Trimming shortened V by 5 bases and J by 3 bases, and 15 bases separated the two germline ends. CDR3 sequence reads: CASSLQGAVTDTQYF. The CDR3 DNA sequence: TGTGCCAGCAGTTTACAGGGTGCGGTGACAGATACGCAGTATTTT.

This clone showed up just once. The gene calls are TRBV28 and TRBJ2-3; 12 nucleotides line up with TRBD2. This CDR3 is built from 17 residues. V lost 7 bases, J lost 2 bases, and 10 bases stayed unmatched. Germline lookup yields CDR1 MDHEN and CDR2 SYDVKM. In DNA, the CDR3 is TGTGCCAGCATCGGGTCGACTAGCGGGAGTTTCACAGATACGCAGTATTTT. It codes for CASIGSTSGSFTDTQYF. Full variable domain (missing parts from reference TRBV28 and TRBJ2-3): DVKVTQSSRYLVKRTGEKVFLECVQDMDHENMFWYRQDPGLGLRLIYFSYDVKMKEKGDIPEGYSVSREKKERFSLILESASTNQTSMYLCASIGSTSGSFTDTQYFGPGTRLTVL.

This chain connects TRBV19 to TRBJ1-5; D ambiguous. Germline CDR1 LNHDA, CDR2 SQIVND (reference sequence). The V gene lost 8 bases and the J gene lost 6 bases, with 11 bases spanning the gap. The CDR3 spans 12 residues. In DNA, the CDR3 is TGTGCCAGTGGCTGGTTGCTTCAGCCCCAGCATTTT. The encoded protein is CASGWLLQPQHF.

This clone was seen a single time. The genes are TRBV11-1 and TRBJ2-3; no clear D. The CDR3 is made up of 12 amino acids. The germline V and J ends were trimmed by 6 bases and 4 bases, with 8 bases remaining between them. Germline CDR1 reads SGHAT; CDR2 reads FQDESV (reference sequence). The CDR3 sequence is CASRWQSDTQYF. The DNA of the CDR3 is TGTGCCAGCAGGTGGCAGTCAGATACGCAGTATTTT.

The gene calls are TRBV29-1 and TRBJ2-7; D remains ambiguous. CDR3 length equals 12 residues. With 6 bases removed from V and 2 bases from J, the gap between germline ends came to 11 bases. The germline CDR1 and CDR2 sequences are SQVTM and ANQGSEA. CDR3 protein: CSVTGLTYEQYF. CDR3 nucleotides: TGCAGCGTCACCGGGCTCACCTACGAGCAGTACTTC.

The count of this clone is one. V is TRBV7-2 and J is TRBJ2-7; a possible D gene is TRBD2 (6 bases). V shed 1 base and J shed 9 bases, with 19 bases lying between them. The CDR3 is 15 residues long. Germline V CDR1 and CDR2: SGHTA, FQGNSA. This chain's CDR3 is CASSLGLGGTTVQYF. CDR3 nucleotides: TGTGCCAGCAGCTTAGGGTTGGGCGGGACGACGGTGCAGTACTTC.

This sequence joins TRBV27 and TRBJ2-5, with TRBD2 as a possible D gene (6 bases). The V end was cut by 5 bases, the J end by 3 bases, with 13 bases between. Germline V gene sequence: CDR1 MNHEY, CDR2 SMNVEV (reference sequence). This CDR3 comprises 14 residues. The CDR3 nucleotides are TGTGCCAGCAGTAGATGGGACTCTGAAGAGACCCAGTACTTC. Translation: CASSRWDSEETQYF.

The rearrangement uses TRBV27 and TRBJ1-2; D is undetermined. CDR3 length equals 15 residues. Trimming removed 3 bases at V and 2 bases at J, with 13 bases between. In germline, CDR1 is MNHEY, CDR2 SMNVEV (reference sequence). The CDR3, as DNA: TGTGCCAGCAGTTTGGAGGGCAGTTGGAACTATGGCTACACCTTC. It translates to CASSLEGSWNYGYTF.

The CDR3 here is CASSLLSTTYNEQFF. CDR3 DNA: TGTGCCAGCAGTTTACTGAGTACCACCTACAATGAGCAGTTCTTC. The chain carries TRBV27 and TRBJ2-1, with D hard to call. The V end lost 2 bases, the J end lost 2 bases, and 10 bases lay between the germline ends. This CDR3 comprises 15 residues. Per germline, CDR1 MNHEY and CDR2 SMNVEV (reference sequence).

CDR3 DNA: TGTGCCAGCAGCCCTATGGGGGGATCACAAGAGACCCAGTACTTC. It specifies CASSPMGGSQETQYF. The V gene is TRBV6-5, the J gene TRBJ2-5; tentative D call: TRBD2 (6 bases). Germline values: CDR1 MNHEY, CDR2 SVGAGI. The CDR3 totals 15 residues. The ends were cut back, 6 bases at V and 2 bases at J, with 16 bases in the middle.

The chain combines TRBV2 with TRBJ2-7; no clear D gene. Trimming left V 0 bases short and J 3 bases short, with 3 bases between. This CDR3 spans 12 amino acids. Germline-derived CDR1 and CDR2 are SNHLY and FYNNEI. CDR3 nucleotide sequence: TGTGCCAGCAGTGAAGCCTACTACGAGCAGTACTTC. Residues: CASSEAYYEQYF. The full variable domain, rest sourced from reference TRBV2 and TRBJ2-7, is EPEVTQTPSHQVTQMGQEVILRCVPISNHLYFYWYRQILGQKVEFLVSFYNNEISEKSEIFDDQFSVERPDGSNFTLKIRSTKLEDSAMYFCASSEAYYEQYFGPGTRLTVT.